This is a list of T cell receptor beta chains from one sample in a study of cytomegalovirus exposure and HLA in healthy donors. Libraries were prepared by immunoSEQ multiplex PCR; TCRdb keeps only in-frame clonotypes and omits some of them. The table has more than 150,000 clones, roughly 80% seen once. Material for sequencing was PBMCs. Receptor source: a girl aged 10 to 17 in good health and CMV-seropositive. Each CDR3 is given with its conserved first and last residue. A D gene is named only where the DNA matches it firmly. Some rows mark clone size as missing; the rest say once, few, many or name a class of expanded clone.

j_gene: TRBJ2-1
v_gene: TRBV11-2
d_gene: TRBD2
len: 15
abundance: .
CDR3nt: TGTGCCAGCAGCCCCCGGGGGGGCCCCTACAATGAGCAGTTCTTC
CDR3aa: CASSPRGGPYNEQFF

j_gene: TRBJ2-5
v_gene: TRBV5-1
d_gene: TRBD2
len: 16
abundance: .
CDR3nt: TGCGCCACCAAAAAACTAGCGGGAGGCCGGGAAGAGACCCAGTACTTC
CDR3aa: CATKKLAGGREETQYF

j_gene: TRBJ1-2
v_gene: TRBV2
d_gene: .
len: 13
abundance: few
CDR3nt: TGTGCCAGCAGTGAAAGGGCAGGGCATGGCTACACCTTC
CDR3aa: CASSERAGHGYTF

j_gene: TRBJ1-4
v_gene: TRBV30
d_gene: .
len: 15
abundance: once
CDR3nt: TGTGCCTGGAGTTTAACGGGGTGGAGTAATGAAAAACTGTTTTTT
CDR3aa: CAWSLTGWSNEKLFF

j_gene: TRBJ2-3
v_gene: TRBV20-1
d_gene: .
len: 10
abundance: .
CDR3nt: TGCAGTGCGGAGGGAGATACGCAGTATTTT
CDR3aa: CSAEGDTQYF

j_gene: TRBJ2-1
v_gene: TRBV4-1
d_gene: .
len: 16
abundance: .
CDR3nt: TGCGCCAGCAGCTTAATTTGGGGGGAGAAGGGGAATGAGCAGTTCTTC
CDR3aa: CASSLIWGEKGNEQFF

j_gene: TRBJ2-7
v_gene: TRBV6-5
d_gene: TRBD2
len: 14
abundance: .
CDR3nt: TGTGCCAGCAGAAGACTAGCGGGAGGGGACGAGCAGTACTTC
CDR3aa: CASRRLAGGDEQYF

j_gene: TRBJ2-7
v_gene: TRBV9
d_gene: TRBD2
len: 16
abundance: .
CDR3nt: TGTGCCAGCAGCGTAGGACTAGCGGGAGTCAGGGACGAGCAGTACTTC
CDR3aa: CASSVGLAGVRDEQYF

j_gene: TRBJ1-5
v_gene: TRBV25-1
d_gene: TRBD1
len: 15
abundance: .
CDR3nt: TGTGCCAGCAGTGAAGAGGGGGCGGGCAATCAGCCCCAGCATTTT
CDR3aa: CASSEEGAGNQPQHF

j_gene: TRBJ1-2
v_gene: TRBV6-1
d_gene: TRBD1
len: 13
abundance: .
CDR3nt: TGTGCCAGCAGCTTCGGGACAGAATATGGCTACACCTTC
CDR3aa: CASSFGTEYGYTF

j_gene: TRBJ2-7
v_gene: TRBV19
d_gene: TRBD2
len: 13
abundance: .
CDR3nt: TGTGCCAGTAAGGCGGGAGACTCCTACGAGCAGTACTTC
CDR3aa: CASKAGDSYEQYF

j_gene: TRBJ2-1
v_gene: TRBV7-8
d_gene: .
len: 13
abundance: .
CDR3nt: TGTGCCAGCAGCTTATTTTTACGAGTTGAGCAGTTCTTC
CDR3aa: CASSLFLRVEQFF

j_gene: TRBJ1-2
v_gene: TRBV6-5
d_gene: TRBD1
len: 14
abundance: .
CDR3nt: TGTGCCAGCAGTTCCGGACAGGGTCAATATGGCTACACCTTC
CDR3aa: CASSSGQGQYGYTF

j_gene: TRBJ1-2
v_gene: TRBV2
d_gene: TRBD1
len: 15
abundance: few
CDR3nt: TGTGCCAGCAGGAACGACAGGGCGGCCGGCTATGGCTACACCTTC
CDR3aa: CASRNDRAAGYGYTF

j_gene: TRBJ2-5
v_gene: TRBV27
d_gene: TRBD2
len: 16
abundance: .
CDR3nt: TGTGCCAGCAGTCCCCTGGGGGCGGGAGGAGGGGAGACCCAGTACTTC
CDR3aa: CASSPLGAGGGETQYF

j_gene: TRBJ2-7
v_gene: TRBV19
d_gene: .
len: 14
abundance: .
CDR3nt: TGTGCCAGTAGCCCCGTCGCGGGAACAGACGAGCAGTACTTC
CDR3aa: CASSPVAGTDEQYF

j_gene: TRBJ2-7
v_gene: TRBV7-9
d_gene: TRBD1
len: 12
abundance: .
CDR3nt: TGTGCCAGCAGCTACAGGGGCAACGAGCAGTACTTC
CDR3aa: CASSYRGNEQYF

j_gene: TRBJ2-1
v_gene: TRBV30
d_gene: TRBD2
len: 16
abundance: .
CDR3nt: TGTGCCTGGAGTTCCGGGAGGGCGAGCTCCTACAATGAGCAGTTCTTC
CDR3aa: CAWSSGRASSYNEQFF

j_gene: TRBJ2-1
v_gene: TRBV30
d_gene: TRBD1
len: 15
abundance: .
CDR3nt: TGTGCCTTCTGGACAGGGCTAAGCTCCTACAATGAGCAGTTCTTC
CDR3aa: CAFWTGLSSYNEQFF

j_gene: TRBJ1-2
v_gene: TRBV29-1
d_gene: TRBD1
len: 13
abundance: few
CDR3nt: TGCAGCGTTCAAGGACAGGGGGCGTGGGGCTACACCTTC
CDR3aa: CSVQGQGAWGYTF

j_gene: TRBJ1-2
v_gene: TRBV5-4
d_gene: .
len: 13
abundance: .
CDR3nt: TGTGCCAGCAGCTTTACAGGGAATTATGGCTACACCTTC
CDR3aa: CASSFTGNYGYTF

j_gene: TRBJ2-7
v_gene: TRBV19
d_gene: .
len: 13
abundance: .
CDR3nt: TGTGCCAGTAGTAGGCAGGCCTCCTACGAGCAGTACTTC
CDR3aa: CASSRQASYEQYF

j_gene: TRBJ1-5
v_gene: TRBV6-5
d_gene: .
len: 15
abundance: .
CDR3nt: TGTGCCAGCAGTTACTCCGGACAGATCGGTCAGCCCCAGCATTTT
CDR3aa: CASSYSGQIGQPQHF

j_gene: TRBJ2-7
v_gene: TRBV19
d_gene: TRBD2
len: 15
abundance: .
CDR3nt: TGTGCCAGTAGTATTCGGACTAGCGGATCCTACGAGCAGTACTTC
CDR3aa: CASSIRTSGSYEQYF

j_gene: TRBJ1-3
v_gene: TRBV7-8
d_gene: TRBD1
len: 16
abundance: .
CDR3nt: TGTGCCAGCAGCTCAACCGGGACAGGGTCTGGAAACACCATATATTTT
CDR3aa: CASSSTGTGSGNTIYF

j_gene: TRBJ2-7
v_gene: TRBV6-5
d_gene: .
len: 14
abundance: .
CDR3nt: TGTGCCAGCAGTTACGGTTCAGGGCCCTACGAGCAGTACTTC
CDR3aa: CASSYGSGPYEQYF

j_gene: TRBJ2-2
v_gene: TRBV18
d_gene: TRBD2
len: 20
abundance: .
CDR3nt: TGTGCCAGCTCACCACCGAACCTACTAGCGGGAGGACTCTACACCGGGGAGCTGTTTTTT
CDR3aa: CASSPPNLLAGGLYTGELFF

j_gene: TRBJ1-5
v_gene: TRBV5-5
d_gene: .
len: 17
abundance: .
CDR3nt: TGTGCCAGCAGCTTTAGGCCAACAGGAGTTAGCAATCAGCCCCAGCATTTT
CDR3aa: CASSFRPTGVSNQPQHF

j_gene: TRBJ2-5
v_gene: TRBV29-1
d_gene: .
len: 14
abundance: .
CDR3nt: TGCAGCGTTGACGGGGCAGGGGCTGGGGAGACCCAGTACTTC
CDR3aa: CSVDGAGAGETQYF

j_gene: TRBJ2-7
v_gene: TRBV19
d_gene: .
len: 13
abundance: once
CDR3nt: TGTGCCAGTAGTTGGGACTTCTCCTACGAGCAGTACTTC
CDR3aa: CASSWDFSYEQYF

j_gene: TRBJ2-5
v_gene: TRBV5-1
d_gene: TRBD2
len: 17
abundance: .
CDR3nt: TGCGCCAGCAGCTTGGCCTTCAGACTAGCGGACCAAGAGACCCAGTACTTC
CDR3aa: CASSLAFRLADQETQYF

j_gene: TRBJ2-3
v_gene: TRBV19
d_gene: TRBD2
len: 18
abundance: .
CDR3nt: TGTGCCAGTAGTATGTTCCCCGCTAGCGGAGCCCCCACAGATACGCAGTATTTT
CDR3aa: CASSMFPASGAPTDTQYF

j_gene: TRBJ1-5
v_gene: TRBV30
d_gene: .
len: 13
abundance: .
CDR3nt: TGTGCCTGCCAACAGGAGAGCAATCAGCCCCAGCATTTT
CDR3aa: CACQQESNQPQHF